The rows below give T cell receptor beta chains drawn from one sample of a study of OX40 agonist ivuxolimab in advanced cancers. The repertoire was sequenced with immunoSEQ multiplex PCR; TCRdb's copy has only in-frame clones and lacks some. The top ten clones hold about 4.8% of a sample with approximately 60,000 clones, about 90% of them seen once. The source material was CD4+ or CD8+ T cells sorted from blood, sampled in a trial of the OX40 agonist ivuxolimab. The source of these receptors is an adult with an advanced solid tumor such as melanoma, head and neck, liver or kidney cancer. CDR3s include the opening cysteine and the closing phenylalanine or tryptophan. The order of the fields is D gene, clone size, J gene, V gene, CDR3 DNA, CDR3 protein. D genes are given only for firm matches. Clone size is stated in some rows and not others, as once, few, many or a class when expanded.

NA | NA | TRBJ2-2 | TRBV11-2 | TGTGCCAGCAGCTTAGTGTCGGCAGGGTGGGGCACCGGGGAGCTGTTTTTT | CASSLVSAGWGTGELFF
NA | NA | TRBJ1-2 | TRBV12-5 | TGTGCTAGTGGTCCGCCAGGTCGGGGTTTTGATGGCTACACCTTC | CASGPPGRGFDGYTF
TRBD2 | NA | TRBJ2-3 | TRBV18 | TGTGCCAGCTCCCCTACTAGCGGGAGTTCAGATACGCAGTATTTT | CASSPTSGSSDTQYF
TRBD1 | once | TRBJ1-2 | TRBV27 | TGTGCCAGCAGTTTCTTACAGGGACAGAAGTATGGCTACACCTTC | CASSFLQGQKYGYTF
TRBD1 | NA | TRBJ2-1 | TRBV5-1 | TGCGCCAGCAGCCCGGGACAGGGGAGCTCCTACAATGAGCAGTTCTTC | CASSPGQGSSYNEQFF
NA | NA | TRBJ2-3 | TRBV21-1 | TGTGCCAGCAGCAAGGGTGGTATGGCTAGCGGGGACAATACGCAGTATTTT | CASSKGGMASGDNTQYF
NA | NA | TRBJ2-2 | TRBV6-1 | TGTGCCAGCAGTGAATGGGGTTTTAGGTGGGCGCCCACCGGGGAGCTGTTTTTT | CASSEWGFRWAPTGELFF
NA | NA | TRBJ1-5 | TRBV28 | TGTGCCAGCAGTTCAGGGAACAATCAGCCCCAGCATTTT | CASSSGNNQPQHF
TRBD2 | NA | TRBJ2-3 | TRBV6-4 | TGTGCCAGCAGCCATTTCGCCTCGCCAGCGGGGCATATTACAGATACGCAGTATTTT | CASSHFASPAGHITDTQYF
NA | NA | TRBJ1-4 | TRBV28 | TGTGCCAGCAGTTACGGCTCGGGCGAAAAACTGTTTTTT | CASSYGSGEKLFF
TRBD1 | NA | TRBJ2-7 | TRBV28 | TGTGCCAGCAGCTCGACAGGGACCAACTCCTACGAGCAGTACTTC | CASSSTGTNSYEQYF
TRBD2 | once | TRBJ2-5 | TRBV27 | TGTGCCAGCAGTTTTGGGACTAGCGGGAAAACTACCCAGTACTTC | CASSFGTSGKTTQYF
TRBD2 | NA | TRBJ2-3 | TRBV5-1 | TGCGCCAGCTCGGCGGGAGCCCGAGGCACAGATACGCAGTATTTT | CASSAGARGTDTQYF
NA | NA | TRBJ1-5 | TRBV7-2 | TGTGCCAGCAGCTTACGTTCAGGGTCGAGCAATCAGCCCCAGCATTTT | CASSLRSGSSNQPQHF
TRBD1 | once | TRBJ1-3 | TRBV4-1 | TGCGCCAGCAGCCCTTGGGGACAGGGGGCGAAAGGACGACCTGGAAACACCATATATTTT | CASSPWGQGAKGRPGNTIYF
NA | NA | TRBJ1-5 | TRBV5-1 | TGCGCCAGCAGCTTGGACCAGGGCCCCAATCAGCCCCAGCATTTT | CASSLDQGPNQPQHF